These 23 T cell receptor beta chains share one sample of origin, sequenced in a study of blood T cells in healthy people across ages. It was with a sample-barcoded 5' primer and a J-beta primer mix that a second PCR of about 6 to 12 cycles was run. One entry per CDR3 protein, called by TCRdb with MiXCR from the 5' RACE reads. This sample has about 1.4 million distinct CDR3 sequences, with 59% found just once. The sequenced material came from blood. The receptors stem from a man younger than 35 in good health.

The V call is TRBV7-9, the J call TRBJ2-7; weak D call: TRBD1 (6 bases). V gave up 5 bases and J gave up 0 bases, with 17 bases separating them. Germline V gives CDR1 SEHNR, CDR2 FQNEAQ (reference sequence). The CDR3 totals 16 residues. The CDR3 is CASSPPLGQSSYEQYF. In nucleotides, the CDR3 is TGTGCCAGCAGCCCCCCTTTGGGACAATCCTCCTACGAGCAGTACTTC.

This clonotype was detected only a few times. V usage is TRBV13 and J usage is TRBJ2-7; TRBD1 matches 8 bases. The CDR3 spans 13 residues. Trimming at V came to 7 bases and at J to 3 bases, leaving 5 bases not matched to a gene. The germline V gene has CDR1 PRHDT and CDR2 FYEKMQ (reference sequence). The CDR3 DNA reads as TGTGCCAGCACCACCGGGACAGGCTACGAGCAGTACTTC. Protein product: CASTTGTGYEQYF.

The V call is TRBV6-1, the J call TRBJ2-3; D tentatively reads TRBD1 or TRBD2 (5 bases each). This CDR3 is 15 amino acids long. V lost 8 bases and J 2 bases, leaving 17 bases between the germline ends. The germline gives CDR1 MNHNS, CDR2 SASEGT. CDR3 sequence: CASAVDLGTTDTQYF. CDR3 nucleotides: TGTGCCAGCGCTGTGGACCTTGGGACCACAGATACGCAGTATTTT.

The V and J genes are TRBV20-1 and TRBJ1-1, with D perhaps matching TRBD1 (5 bases). The CDR3 totals 10 residues. Between the trimmed V and J ends, which lost 4 bases and 7 bases, there was a span of 7 bases. Germline CDR1 reads DFQATT; CDR2 reads SNEGSKA (reference sequence). DNA of the CDR3: TGCAGTGCTAAGACAGTTGAAGCTTTCTTT. The encoded protein is CSAKTVEAFF.

This chain joins TRBV4-3 and TRBJ2-3; possibly TRBD2 for D (6 bases). The length of the CDR3 is 16 residues. V lost 3 bases to trimming and J lost 0 bases, with 13 bases between them. Germline CDR1 is LGHNA and CDR2 is YSLEER. The CDR3 is CASSQGLAQSTDTQYF. CDR3 nucleotides: TGCGCCAGCAGCCAGGGACTTGCACAGAGCACAGATACGCAGTATTTT.

This clonotype was counted only a few times. The chain uses TRBV29-1 and TRBJ1-2; D uncertain. Trimming left V 5 bases short and J 4 bases short, with 8 bases between. The CDR3 runs 11 residues. Germline lookup yields CDR1 SQVTM and CDR2 ANQGSEA. Written as DNA, the CDR3 is TGCAGCGTTTCAACTACCTATGGCTACACCTTC. Amino acids: CSVSTTYGYTF.

The chain carries TRBV5-1 and TRBJ2-5; unclear D gene. The CDR3 has 15 residues. Trimming removed 0 bases at V and 2 bases at J, with 11 bases between. Looked up from germline, CDR1 is SGHRS and CDR2 is YFSETQ. CDR3 bases: TGCGCCAGCAGCTTGGCAGGCCTTATACAAGAGACCCAGTACTTC. This codes for CASSLAGLIQETQYF.

The chain carries TRBV6-2 or TRBV6-3 and TRBJ2-1; D is undetermined. V gave up 2 bases and J gave up 7 bases, with 6 bases separating them. CDR3 length: 12 residues. CDR1 and CDR2 from the germline V gene are MNHEY and SVGEGT. As DNA, the CDR3 is TGTGCCAGCAGTTACATAAGGAATGAGCAGTTCTTC. Amino acids: CASSYIRNEQFF.

The J gene is TRBJ2-3, the V gene TRBV3-1; D might be TRBD1 (6 bases). V was pared by 1 base and J by 7 bases, with 9 bases between. Germline CDR1 is LGHDT and CDR2 is YNNKEL (reference sequence). CDR3 size: 13 residues. The CDR3 protein is CASSQVRGNTQYF. The CDR3, as DNA: TGTGCCAGCAGCCAAGTCAGGGGAAATACGCAGTATTTT.

As concerns this clonotype: One end of the junction fails to match germline, which may point to a read error. The chain couples TRBV27 to TRBJ1-1; tentatively, D is TRBD1 (5 bases). CDR1 and CDR2 (germline): MNHEY, SMNVEV (reference sequence). The CDR3 totals 16 residues. Here the CDR3 reads CVSSPLGGRGNTEAFF. The CDR3 DNA reads TGTGTCAGCAGTCCCCTCGGGGGAAGGGGGAACACTGAAGCTTTCTTT.

The chain is built from TRBV4-1 and TRBJ2-3, with 9 bases matching TRBD2. This CDR3 is built from 16 residues. V lost 3 bases to trimming and J lost 4 bases; unmatched junction nucleotides: 8. The germline gives CDR1 MGHRA, CDR2 YSYEKL. CDR3 sequence (DNA): TGCGCCAGCAGCCACAATCTAGCGGGGAGGCCAGATACGCAGTATTTT. Translating gives CASSHNLAGRPDTQYF.

This clonotype was seen more than once but under ten times. This rearrangement joins TRBV6-1 to TRBJ1-1, with D possibly being TRBD1 (5 bases). Germline CDR1 MNHNS, CDR2 SASEGT. The CDR3 extends over 14 amino acids. V gave up 6 bases and J gave up 4 bases, with 15 bases separating them. This chain's CDR3 is CASSINPGSTEAFF. CDR3 DNA: TGTGCCAGCAGCATCAATCCAGGGTCCACTGAAGCTTTCTTT.

This rearrangement joins TRBV4-2 to TRBJ1-2, with 12 positions matching TRBD1. The germline CDR1 and CDR2 sequences are LGHNA and YNFKEQ. Trimming cost V 7 bases and J 3 bases; bases outside gene matches: 9. The CDR3 covers 16 residues. In DNA, the CDR3 is TGTGCCAGCACCATGTTAGGGACAGGGGGCGACTATGGCTACACCTTC. Its translation: CASTMLGTGGDYGYTF.

This clonotype has a handful of counts. The V call is TRBV28, the J call TRBJ1-2, with D uncertain. The germline gives CDR1 MDHEN, CDR2 SYDVKM. The CDR3 length is 12 residues. V lost 2 bases and J 8 bases, leaving 9 bases between the germline ends. The CDR3 is CASSLRVEGYTF. The CDR3 DNA reads as TGTGCCAGCAGTTTACGGGTTGAGGGCTACACCTTC.

The gene calls are TRBV13 and TRBJ1-6, with D perhaps TRBD1 (5 bases). Germline CDR1 reads PRHDT; CDR2 reads FYEKMQ (reference sequence). The CDR3 has 16 residues. V lost 3 bases to trimming and J lost 2 bases, with 11 bases between them. CDR3 bases: TGTGCCAGCAGCTTGGGCAGGGCCACCTATAATTCACCCCTCCACTTT. The encoded protein is CASSLGRATYNSPLHF.

In its sample, this clonotype was seen a few times. The chain has TRBV12-3 or TRBV12-4 and TRBJ1-2; D is uncertain. Trimming shortened V by 6 bases and J by 5 bases, and 13 bases separated the two germline ends. The CDR3 loop spans 13 amino acids. CDR3 DNA sequence: TGTGCCAGCAGCCGGACCTCCGGGTATGGCTACACCTTC. It specifies CASSRTSGYGYTF.

This clonotype was seen a few times. This chain uses TRBV11-1 with TRBJ2-4, with 7 nucleotides matching TRBD1. The V segment lost 2 bases and the J segment 8 bases; nucleotides outside the gene matches: 12. Germline V gene data show CDR1 as SGHAT and CDR2 as FQDESV (reference sequence). The length of the CDR3 is 16 residues. The CDR3 nucleotides are TGTGCCAGCAGCTTACGCGAGGGGGCAAGGCGAGACATTCAGTACTTC. This translates into CASSLREGARRDIQYF.

V and J are TRBV29-1 and TRBJ2-6; D is undetermined. V lost 3 bases to trimming and J lost 4 bases, with 10 bases between them. Germline V CDR1 and CDR2: SQVTM, ANQGSEA. CDR3 length: 14 amino acids. CDR3 in DNA: TGCAGCGTTGAGGTAGTAGACGGGGCCAACGTCCTGACTTTC. As protein: CSVEVVDGANVLTF. Combining the CDR3 with reference TRBV29-1 and TRBJ2-6 gives the whole variable domain SAVISQKPSRDICQRGTSLTIQCQVDSQVTMMFWYRQQPGQSLTLIATANQGSEATYESGFVIDKFPISRPNLTFSTLTVSNMSPEDSSIYLCSVEVVDGANVLTFGAGSRLTVL.

The sample holds a few counts of this clonotype. The chain carries TRBV6-6 and TRBJ1-2; no clear D. This CDR3 spans 11 amino acids. With 6 bases removed from V and 5 bases from J, the gap between germline ends came to 7 bases. Per the germline V gene, CDR1 is MNHNY and CDR2 is SVGAGI (reference sequence). CDR3 sequence reads: CASSQEYGYTF. The CDR3 nucleotides are TGTGCCAGCAGCCAGGAGTATGGCTACACCTTC.

The J gene is TRBJ2-1, the V gene TRBV20-1; tentatively, D is TRBD2 (5 bases). The CDR3 runs 14 residues. Germline CDR1 DFQATT, CDR2 SNEGSKA (reference sequence). The V end was cut by 7 bases, the J end by 8 bases, with 21 bases between. CDR3 DNA sequence: TGCAGTGTCCCCCCGAGGGATACCGTGGATGAGCAGTTCTTC. It translates to CSVPPRDTVDEQFF.

This clonotype appeared a few times. V usage is TRBV2 and J usage is TRBJ2-1; TRBD1 is a possible D gene (5 bases). The CDR3 is 15 amino acids. Germline V gene data show CDR1 as SNHLY and CDR2 as FYNNEI. V dropped 4 bases and J dropped 3 bases, with 13 bases sitting between them. CDR3: CASSGGTSDYNEQFF. The CDR3 DNA reads TGTGCCAGCAGTGGGGGCACCTCCGACTACAATGAGCAGTTCTTC.

This clonotype was counted once. This sequence joins TRBV7-9 and TRBJ2-1, with D perhaps matching TRBD1 (6 bases). Germline CDR1 reads SEHNR; CDR2 reads FQNEAQ (reference sequence). The V gene lost 5 bases and the J gene lost 12 bases, with 17 bases spanning the gap. The CDR3 consists of 13 residues. The CDR3 loop is CASSAELQGLQFF. The DNA of the CDR3 is TGTGCCAGCAGCGCCGAGCTACAGGGTTTGCAGTTCTTC.

This clonotype has more than one count but fewer than ten. This rearrangement joins TRBV20-1 to TRBJ1-2; 7 bases agree with TRBD1. This CDR3 spans 15 amino acids. The germline CDR1 and CDR2 sequences are DFQATT and SNEGSKA (reference sequence). V shed 4 bases and J 3 bases; nucleotides not matched to a gene: 11. The CDR3 loop reads CSAKEETGPYYGYTF. The DNA for the CDR3 is TGCAGTGCTAAAGAAGAGACAGGGCCTTACTATGGCTACACCTTC.